Listed below are T cell receptor beta chains from one sample, sequenced in a study of CXCR3-negative and CXCR3-positive naive CD8 T cells. TCRdb reprocessed the 5' RACE reads; each CDR3 protein has one entry and no DNA is given. Listed are 100,000 to 150,000 distinct CDR3 sequences; 0.29% falls within the top ten. The specimen was naive CXCR3- CD8+ T cells from blood. These receptors were obtained from a human donor in good health. Some clones in this sample may be carry-over from other donors' samples. Both conserved end residues are part of each CDR3. Each record gives: V gene, clone size, J gene, CDR3 protein. Some rows mark clone size as missing; the rest say once, few, many or name a class of expanded clone.

>TRBV12-3/TRBV12-4|-|TRBJ2-3
CASSLRGTTDTQYF
>TRBV29-1|-|TRBJ2-3
CSVEYQAGQGYMTDTQYF
>TRBV28|-|TRBJ2-7
CASSFGLGSYEQYF
>TRBV3-1|-|TRBJ2-5
CASSPARGETQYF
>TRBV1|-|TRBJ2-5
CTSSSSGLAGGPGLQETQYF
>TRBV25-1|-|TRBJ1-2
CASSVAGTADGYTF
>TRBV7-6|-|TRBJ2-5
CASSLGGGVQETQYF
>TRBV4-3|-|TRBJ1-5
CASSQDRGDYQPQHF
>TRBV27|-|TRBJ2-7
CASSFSSTVSYEQYF
>TRBV5-1|-|TRBJ2-5
CASSGGDSNQETQYF
>TRBV4-1|-|TRBJ2-7
CASSQETGTPNSYEQYF
>TRBV11-1|-|TRBJ2-7
CASSFGNSPYEQYF
>TRBV20-1|-|TRBJ1-2
CSARPLGGYTF
>TRBV4-1|-|TRBJ2-7
CASSPSGGTGAYEQYF
>TRBV25-1|-|TRBJ2-3
CASEVTGTPIRGPTDTQYF
>TRBV29-1|-|TRBJ2-7
CSVEGDSPYEQYF
>TRBV5-1|-|TRBJ1-1
CASTDRNTEAFF
>TRBV29-1|-|TRBJ2-2
CSVVSRREGGELFF
>TRBV29-1|-|TRBJ1-1
CSVSGPQNTEAFF
>TRBV15|-|TRBJ2-1
CATSRNRDRATNEQFF
>TRBV7-2|-|TRBJ1-1
CASSPSRQTNTEAFF
>TRBV7-9|-|TRBJ2-5
CASSFEVVRETQYF
>TRBV20-1|-|TRBJ2-7
CSAPRGAYEQYF
>TRBV7-3|-|TRBJ2-1
CASSSSGGRGNEQFF
>TRBV28|-|TRBJ1-2
CASSLEGWQGYGYTF
>TRBV27|-|TRBJ2-7
CASGPGVEYEQYF
>TRBV2|-|TRBJ2-7
CASSPGQGPFFYEQYF
>TRBV6-5|-|TRBJ1-2
CASSFVPVDRAHGYTF
>TRBV6-5|-|TRBJ2-1
CASSHSYEGEQFF
>TRBV20-1|-|TRBJ1-1
CSARDPDRWATEAFF
>TRBV5-1|-|TRBJ2-1
CASSDGTGSYNEQFF
>TRBV10-3|-|TRBJ2-5
CAISEDSQETQYF
>TRBV29-1|-|TRBJ1-1
CSVEGATEAFF
>TRBV6-5|-|TRBJ2-7
CASSYPGQGAEQYF
>TRBV29-1|-|TRBJ2-7
CSVFGGSGYEQYF
>TRBV21-1|-|TRBJ1-1
CASSKPARQRGTEAFF
>TRBV7-9|-|TRBJ1-2
CASSPRDGNYGYTF
>TRBV29-1|-|TRBJ2-1
CSVLDRANEQFF
>TRBV5-1|-|TRBJ2-1
CASGPTIRGDNEQFF
>TRBV10-1|medium-sized|TRBJ2-7
CASELGRNRLSYEQYF
>TRBV5-1|-|TRBJ2-5
CASSSPRKGDRGYF
>TRBV7-3|-|TRBJ2-5
CASSLGHWTQYF
>TRBV6-2/TRBV6-3|-|TRBJ2-7
CASSRTPDVYEQYF
>TRBV7-2|-|TRBJ2-1
CASSSGPGGNEQFF
>TRBV7-3|-|TRBJ2-5
CASSLVGQLYQETQYF
>TRBV19|-|TRBJ2-1
CASSRQGYNEQFF
>TRBV6-1|-|TRBJ2-7
CASSESGTGGYEQYF
>TRBV11-3|-|TRBJ2-7
CASSLTSGPYEQYF